This T cell receptor (beta chain) was identified during a study of cytomegalovirus exposure and HLA in healthy donors. Study-wide results and caveats: Based on reports, TCR beta sequences accurately predicted HLA-A and HLA-B alleles for most subjects. The study labeled approximately 150 TCR beta chains cytomegalovirus-associated.

In regard to this clone: What it recognizes is unknown.

The CDR3 sequence is 17 residues long. The V gene end was trimmed by 3 bases and the J gene end by 0 bases; junction bases not matched to a gene: 11. Germline CDR1 and CDR2: MDHEN and SYDVKM. The PCR used 60 Vbeta and 13 Jbeta primers. Data came from immunoSEQ multiplex PCR; TCRdb stores just in-frame clones and leaves some out. Of some 94,000 clones listed, around 82% were seen once; the top ten hold about 3.5%. This clonotype was sampled from a man between 40 and 49 years old in good health and CMV-seronegative. The sample taken for sequencing was PBMCs. The gene calls are TRBV28 and TRBJ2-7; 7 bases fit TRBD2. The CDR3 region is CASSFAGLDVSSYEQYF. Written as DNA, the CDR3 is TGTGCCAGCAGTTTCGCCGGACTAGACGTAAGCTCCTACGAGCAGTACTTC.